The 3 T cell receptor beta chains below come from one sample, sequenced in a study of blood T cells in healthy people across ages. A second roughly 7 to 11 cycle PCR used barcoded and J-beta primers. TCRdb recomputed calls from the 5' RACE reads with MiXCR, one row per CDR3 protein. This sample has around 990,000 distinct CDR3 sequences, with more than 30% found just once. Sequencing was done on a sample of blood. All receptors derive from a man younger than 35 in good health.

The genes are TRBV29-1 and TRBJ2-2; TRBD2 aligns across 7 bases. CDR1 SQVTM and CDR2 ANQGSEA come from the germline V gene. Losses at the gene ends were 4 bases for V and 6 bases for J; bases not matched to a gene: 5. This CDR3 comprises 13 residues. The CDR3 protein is CSVVEGGAGELFF. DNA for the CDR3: TGCAGCGTTGTGGAGGGAGGGGCCGGGGAGCTGTTTTTT.

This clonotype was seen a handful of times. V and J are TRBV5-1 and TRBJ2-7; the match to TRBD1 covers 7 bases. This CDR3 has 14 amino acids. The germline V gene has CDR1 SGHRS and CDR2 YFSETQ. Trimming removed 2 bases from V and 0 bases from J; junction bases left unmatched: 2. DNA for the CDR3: TGCGCCAGCAGCTTCGACAGGGCCTCCTACGAGCAGTACTTC. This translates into CASSFDRASYEQYF.

The CDR3 region has the DNA TGTGCCAGCAGCTTAGTCCGGCCTAATGAGCAGTTCTTC. Residues: CASSLVRPNEQFF. The chain carries TRBV7-9 and TRBJ2-1, with no clear D. V was clipped by 1 base and J by 7 bases, with 8 bases between them. The CDR3 is made up of 13 amino acids. CDR1 and CDR2 (germline): SEHNR, FQNEAQ (reference sequence).